These T cell receptor beta chains were read from a single sample in a study of human T cells and chemical hapten exposure. TCRdb re-called the RACE reads through MiXCR, storing one row per CDR3 protein. The sample holds 300,000 to 450,000 distinct CDR3 sequences; 5% to 6.5% are singletons and the top ten take less than 9%. Here the sequenced sample was whole blood, taken in connection with sensitization to the hapten diphenylcyclopropenone (DPC). The receptor set was obtained from a woman under 30 with alopecia areata. Some clones in this sample may be carry-over from other donors' samples. CDR3s include the opening cysteine and the closing phenylalanine or tryptophan. D genes are given only for firm matches. The size of a clone is reported for some rows only, either as once, few or many, or as a class for expanded clones.

NA	TRBV3-1	NA	TRBJ2-1	TGTGCCAGCTCCCACGGGTCCCGCTCCTACAATGAGCAGTTCTTC	CASSHGSRSYNEQFF
few	TRBV5-1	TRBD1	TRBJ2-4	TGCGCCAGCAGCTTGGAGGCTACAGGGGGGAACATTCAGTACTTC	CASSLEATGGNIQYF
NA	TRBV2	TRBD1	TRBJ2-1	TGTGCCAGCAGTGTTCAGGGGGCGCGCGGCAATGAGCAGTTCTTC	CASSVQGARGNEQFF
NA	TRBV4-3	TRBD1	TRBJ2-7	TGCGCCAGCAGCCAAGAAGGGACAGGGACCTACGAGCAGTACTTC	CASSQEGTGTYEQYF
many	TRBV20-1	NA	TRBJ2-1	TGCAGTGCTAACTGGCCAGGGAAATACAATGAGCAGTTCTTC	CSANWPGKYNEQFF
NA	TRBV5-4	NA	TRBJ1-1	TGTGCCAGCAGCGCACGAACGAGGGGCGACACTGAAGCTTTCTTT	CASSARTRGDTEAFF
NA	TRBV20-1	NA	TRBJ2-7	TGCAGTGCTAGAGATGGGATCAGGCCCTACGAGCAGTACTTC	CSARDGIRPYEQYF
NA	TRBV15	NA	TRBJ2-5	TGTGCCACCAGCAGAGACCGTTGGGCGGTTCAAGAGACCCAGTACTTC	CATSRDRWAVQETQYF
few	TRBV20-1	NA	TRBJ2-1	TGCAGTGCTAGAGCCTCCCCCCGTTGGAGCGGGCCGGTTGAGCAGTTCTTC	CSARASPRWSGPVEQFF
NA	TRBV5-6	NA	TRBJ1-1	TGTGCCAGCAGCTTAAAACGGACCGGAGACACTGAAGCTTTCTTT	CASSLKRTGDTEAFF
NA	TRBV28	NA	TRBJ1-1	TGTGCCTGGGGAGGGGTGGGCACTGAAGCTTTCTTT	CAWGGVGTEAFF
many	TRBV12-3/TRBV12-4	NA	TRBJ2-7	TGTGCCAGCAGCCGGGACGTGGTACCCTACGAGCAGTACTTC	CASSRDVVPYEQYF
few	TRBV28	NA	TRBJ1-1	TGTGCCAGCAGTCCTCGGTCTCCATGGCCGGATTCTGAAGCTTTCTTT	CASSPRSPWPDSEAFF
few	TRBV5-1	NA	TRBJ2-1	TGCGCCAGCAGCCCGGATGAGGTCCCTTCCTACAATGAGCAGTTCTTC	CASSPDEVPSYNEQFF
few	TRBV5-1	TRBD1	TRBJ2-3	TGCGCCAGCAGTAAACAGGGGGAGAACACAGATACGCAGTATTTT	CASSKQGENTDTQYF
NA	TRBV12-3/TRBV12-4	TRBD1	TRBJ1-1	TGTGCCAGCAGCTCGTTTTCAGGGGGCACTGAAGCTTTCTTT	CASSSFSGGTEAFF